This T cell receptor beta chain was observed in a study of cytomegalovirus exposure and HLA in healthy donors. CDR1 SNHLY and CDR2 FYNNEI come from the germline V gene. This CDR3 comprises 13 residues. This clone was recorded a few times. Antigen unknown. Whole-study results and caveats: In vitro confirmation showed three CMV-associated chains to be CMV antigen specific. There were 150 to 200 TCR beta chains listed as cytomegalovirus-associated. Earlier findings revealed that most TCR beta V segments proved productive either about 87% or about 30% of the time.

Primers included in the PCR were 60 Vbeta and 13 Jbeta primers. Here immunoSEQ multiplex PCR was the method, and the copy in TCRdb shows in-frame clones only, minus some. Of over 95,000 clones in the sample, about 77% are singletons; the top ten hold roughly 5%. Material for sequencing was PBMCs. This TCR was recovered from a woman in her twenties or thirties in good health and CMV-seropositive. This chain uses TRBV2 with TRBJ2-7; D is uncertain. CDR3 residues: CFCKEKAAYEQYF. CDR3 in DNA: TGTTTTTGCAAGGAGAAGGCGGCATACGAGCAGTACTTC. The full variable domain, with the rest looked up from reference TRBV2 and TRBJ2-7, is EPEVTQTPSHQVTQMGQEVILRCVPISNHLYFYWYRQILGQKVEFLVSFYNNEISEKSEIFDDQFSVERPDGSNFTLKIRSTKLEDSAMYFCFCKEKAAYEQYFGPGTRLTVT.